Below are 26 T cell receptor beta chains sequenced from a single sample in a study of CD8 T cells in Susac syndrome. Random hexamers were used to reverse transcribe the RNA input (about 0.5 to 1 ug). TCRdb re-analysed the immunoSEQ multiplex PCR reads in MiXCR, keeping a single row per CDR3 protein. The data hold about 190,000 distinct CDR3 sequences, with around 93% observed a single time. Material: CD8+ T cells from PBMCs. These TCRs come from a human donor with Susac syndrome.

The rearrangement joins TRBV28 to TRBJ2-5; 10 bases agree with TRBD2. Germline V gene sequence: CDR1 MDHEN, CDR2 SYDVKM. J was trimmed by 1 base and V by 6 bases; bases with no gene match: 5. The CDR3 runs 15 residues. The CDR3 sequence: CASRVAGGIQETQYF. For the CDR3, the DNA is TGTGCCAGCAGGGTAGCGGGAGGAATCCAAGAGACCCAGTACTTC.

The V call is TRBV9, the J call TRBJ1-2; 8 positions agree with TRBD1. The CDR3 sequence is 14 residues long. CDR1 and CDR2 from the germline V gene are SGDLS and YYNGEE. V was clipped by 4 bases and J by 1 base; unmatched bases: 3. The CDR3 protein is CASSPGQGNYGYTF. The CDR3 nucleotides are TGTGCCAGCAGCCCCGGACAGGGTAACTATGGCTACACCTTC.

The rearrangement joins TRBV7-9 to TRBJ2-7; D is tentatively TRBD1 or TRBD2 (5 bases each). V lost 5 bases, J lost 2 bases, and 13 bases lay in between. The CDR3 has 14 residues. In germline, CDR1 is SEHNR, CDR2 FQNEAQ (reference sequence). CDR3 amino acids: CASSDRDDPYEQYF. The DNA of the CDR3 is TGTGCCAGCAGCGACCGGGACGACCCCTACGAGCAGTACTTC.

This rearrangement joins TRBV7-9 to TRBJ1-5; D might be TRBD1 (6 bases). Germline V gene lookup returns CDR1 SEHNR and CDR2 FQNEAQ (reference sequence). Trimming left V 1 base short and J 4 bases short, with 8 bases between. The length of the CDR3 is 14 residues. The CDR3 loop is CASSLGGANQPQHF. CDR3 DNA sequence: TGTGCCAGCAGCTTAGGGGGGGCTAATCAGCCCCAGCATTTT. Using reference TRBV7-9 and TRBJ1-5 for the parts outside the CDR3, the full variable domain is DTGVSQNPRHKITKRGQNVTFRCDPISEHNRLYWYRQTLGQGPEFLTYFQNEAQLEKSRLLSDRFSAERPKGSFSTLEIQRTEQGDSAMYLCASSLGGANQPQHFGDGTRLSIL.

J is TRBJ2-7 and V is TRBV3-1; 14 bases align to TRBD2. V shed 0 bases, J shed 6 bases, and the junction held 7 bases outside the gene matches. The CDR3 consists of 17 residues. Germline loops: CDR1 LGHDT, CDR2 YNNKEL (reference sequence). The CDR3 DNA sequence: TGTGCCAGCAGCCAAGAGGGACTAGCGGGAGACTACCTCGAGCAGTACTTC. Encoded protein: CASSQEGLAGDYLEQYF.

This chain links TRBV11-2 with TRBJ1-1, with unresolved D. The CDR3 is 14 amino acids. Trimming stripped 2 bases from V and 2 bases from J, with 9 bases between. The germline V gene encodes CDR1 SGHAT and CDR2 FQNNGV. CDR3 protein: CASSLHIINTEAFF. The CDR3 nucleotides are TGTGCCAGCAGCTTACACATTATTAACACTGAAGCTTTCTTT.

This clonotype was seen only once. The chain employs TRBV12-3 or TRBV12-4 and TRBJ1-5; a possible D gene is TRBD1 (5 bases). The CDR3 covers 13 residues. Trimming removed 0 bases at V and 16 bases at J, with 16 bases between. The CDR3 protein is CASSLAQGFWHHF. The CDR3 region has the DNA TGTGCCAGCAGTTTAGCGCAGGGTTTTTGGCACCATTTT.

This sequence joins TRBV2 and TRBJ2-7; D is perhaps TRBD1 (6 bases). V lost 4 bases, J lost 3 bases, and 13 bases lay in between. The CDR3 covers 14 residues. Per germline, CDR1 SNHLY and CDR2 FYNNEI. This CDR3 reads CASSVIMDSYEQYF. The CDR3 DNA reads as TGTGCCAGCAGTGTGATTATGGACAGCTACGAGCAGTACTTC. The entire variable domain, with the rest obtained from reference TRBV2 and TRBJ2-7, is as follows: EPEVTQTPSHQVTQMGQEVILRCVPISNHLYFYWYRQILGQKVEFLVSFYNNEISEKSEIFDDQFSVERPDGSNFTLKIRSTKLEDSAMYFCASSVIMDSYEQYFGPGTRLTVT.

As DNA, the CDR3 is TGTGCCAGCAGCCACTATGAAAACATTCAGTACTTC. Translating gives CASSHYENIQYF. The rearrangement uses TRBV5-8 and TRBJ2-4; D not certain. This CDR3 region has 12 residues. V lost 4 bases and J 5 bases, leaving 7 bases between the germline ends. Germline CDR1 is SGHTS and CDR2 is YDEGEE. The entire variable domain, with the rest obtained from reference TRBV5-8 and TRBJ2-4, is as follows: EAGVTQSPTHLIKTRGQQATLRCSPISGHTSVYWYQQALGLGLQFLLWYDEGEERNRGNFPPRFSGRQFPNYSSELNVNALELEDSALYLCASSHYENIQYFGAGTRLSVL.

The genes are TRBV20-1 and TRBJ2-7; maybe TRBD1 (6 bases). This CDR3 comprises 12 residues. CDR1 is DFQATT and CDR2 is SNEGSKA in the germline V gene (reference sequence). The V and J ends lost 6 bases and 2 bases respectively, with 11 bases between them. CDR3 sequence reads: CSARGDTYEQYF. The CDR3 DNA is TGCAGTGCCCGAGGGGACACCTACGAGCAGTACTTC.

The chain employs TRBV6-5 and TRBJ2-5; 10 positions agree with TRBD2. After removal of 6 bases from V and 3 bases from J, the junction contained 7 bases not matched to a gene. CDR3 size: 15 residues. In germline, CDR1 is MNHEY, CDR2 SVGAGI. The CDR3 spells CASSWSGRGEETQYF. CDR3 in DNA: TGTGCCAGCAGCTGGAGCGGGAGGGGGGAAGAGACCCAGTACTTC.

A single count supports this clonotype. Compared with germline, one end of the junction differs, possibly owing to a read error. The chain uses TRBV23-1 and TRBJ1-4; the D is unclear. TRBV23-1 is reported as an ORF; its role is uncertain. The CDR3 is made up of 11 amino acids. As DNA, the CDR3 is TGCGCCAGCAGCCTTGGTGGGCGACGGGTTTTT. It is translated as CASSLGGRRVF.

The J gene is TRBJ2-3, the V gene TRBV6-5, with 7 bases that match TRBD1. Germline CDR1 and CDR2: MNHEY and SVGAGI. The CDR3 consists of 14 residues. The trim removed 8 bases at V and 4 bases at J, leaving 9 bases unmatched. CDR3 loop: CASQEGGFPDTQYF. The CDR3 coding sequence is TGTGCCAGCCAGGAAGGGGGCTTCCCAGATACGCAGTATTTT.

The rearrangement joins TRBV7-9 to TRBJ2-7; TRBD1 or TRBD2 may be the D gene (5 bases each). The CDR3 totals 14 residues. Germline lookup yields CDR1 SEHNR and CDR2 FQNEAQ (reference sequence). V was shortened by 4 bases and J by 2 bases, with 12 bases between the two germline ends. The CDR3 DNA is TGTGCCAGCAGCTCAGGGACCCTACCCTACGAGCAGTACTTC. Translated, it gives CASSSGTLPYEQYF.

The chain employs TRBV20-1 and TRBJ2-1; 12 bases match TRBD2. The germline V gene encodes CDR1 DFQATT and CDR2 SNEGSKA (reference sequence). CDR3 length equals 16 residues. V was clipped by 1 base and J by 6 bases; unmatched bases: 7. This chain's CDR3 is CSARASSGRALNEQFF. The CDR3 DNA sequence: TGCAGTGCTAGAGCATCTAGCGGGAGGGCCCTCAATGAGCAGTTCTTC.

The genes are TRBV7-6 and TRBJ2-7, with 10 bases fitting TRBD2. CDR3 length equals 15 residues. V shed 5 bases, J shed 5 bases, and the junction held 9 bases outside the gene matches. Germline V gene data show CDR1 as SGHVS and CDR2 as FNYEAQ. The CDR3 is CASSPTSGISHEQYF. The CDR3 nucleotides are TGTGCCAGCAGCCCCACTAGCGGGATTTCCCACGAGCAGTACTTC. Filled out from reference TRBV7-6 and TRBJ2-7, the complete variable domain reads GAGVSQSPRYKVTKRGQDVALRCDPISGHVSLYWYRQALGQGPEFLTYFNYEAQQDKSGLPNDRFSAERPEGSISTLTIQRTEQRDSAMYRCASSPTSGISHEQYFGPGTRLTVT.

The chain carries TRBV9 and TRBJ2-2, with TRBD1 as a possible D gene (6 bases). Trimming cost V 4 bases and J 1 base, with 14 bases left between them. The CDR3 consists of 16 residues. Germline CDR1 reads SGDLS; CDR2 reads YYNGEE. DNA for the CDR3: TGTGCCAGCAGCTATAAGGGGGACCTGAACACCGGGGAGCTGTTTTTT. Amino acid sequence: CASSYKGDLNTGELFF.

The J gene is TRBJ2-3, the V gene TRBV12-3 or TRBV12-4; TRBD2 aligns across 9 bases. V shed 3 bases and J 6 bases; nucleotides not matched to a gene: 4. The CDR3 sequence is 14 residues long. CDR3 sequence: CASSFQRGVDTQYF. CDR3 coding DNA: TGTGCCAGCAGTTTTCAGCGGGGGGTGGATACGCAGTATTTT.

J is TRBJ1-1 and V is TRBV24-1, with D uncertain. Germline values: CDR1 KGHDR, CDR2 SFDVKD. The CDR3 consists of 12 residues. Trimming removed 9 bases at V and 2 bases at J, with 9 bases between. CDR3: CATRGGNTEAFF. The CDR3 region has the DNA TGTGCCACCCGGGGAGGTAACACTGAAGCTTTCTTT.

V is TRBV10-3 and J is TRBJ1-2; D gene ambiguous. There are 10 residues in the CDR3. V lost 6 bases and J lost 7, with 6 bases in between. Germline CDR1 and CDR2: ENHRY and SYGVKD. In DNA form, the CDR3 reads TGTGCCATCAGAGAGGGTGGCTACACCTTC. Protein: CAIREGGYTF.

This sequence joins TRBV20-1 and TRBJ2-7, with D unresolved. V lost 4 bases, J lost 2 bases, and 9 bases lay in between. Germline CDR1 and CDR2: DFQATT and SNEGSKA (reference sequence). There are 12 residues in the CDR3. DNA for the CDR3: TGCAGTGCTAAATTCGAAGCCTACGAGCAGTACTTC. This gives the protein CSAKFEAYEQYF.

The chain combines TRBV11-2 with TRBJ2-7; TRBD1 agrees at 9 bases. Per germline, CDR1 SGHAT and CDR2 FQNNGV. After removal of 6 bases from V and 5 bases from J, the junction contained 5 bases not matched to a gene. The CDR3 is 13 amino acids. The CDR3, as DNA: TGTGCCAGCAGTCCGGGACAGGGAGACGAGCAGTACTTC. Translated, it gives CASSPGQGDEQYF.

This CDR3 reads CASSQDPSYNSPLHF. CDR3 sequence (DNA): TGCGCCAGCAGCCAAGATCCGAGCTATAATTCACCCCTCCACTTT. The rearrangement uses TRBV4-1 and TRBJ1-6; D unresolved. The CDR3 covers 15 residues. Germline values: CDR1 MGHRA, CDR2 YSYEKL. V dropped 0 bases and J dropped 3 bases, with 6 bases sitting between them.

The V call is TRBV9, the J call TRBJ2-2; no firm D call. Germline V lookup: CDR1 SGDLS, CDR2 YYNGEE. This CDR3 contains 16 residues. Between the trimmed V and J ends, which lost 0 bases and 2 bases, there was a span of 11 bases. This CDR3 is CASSVVGNGNTGELFF. The CDR3, as DNA: TGTGCCAGCAGCGTAGTGGGAAACGGAAACACCGGGGAGCTGTTTTTT.

The chain has TRBV29-1 and TRBJ2-7; D possibly uses TRBD1 or TRBD2 (7 bases each). Germline loops: CDR1 SQVTM, CDR2 ANQGSEA. The CDR3 is 14 amino acids. The CDR3 bases are TGCAGTATCAGGGGGGGGACGGCGCCTAGCGAGCAGTACTTC. This codes for CSIRGGTAPSEQYF.

The chain combines TRBV30 with TRBJ2-3; D is unresolved. The V gene's germline CDR1 is GTSNPN and CDR2 SVGIG (reference sequence). The CDR3 is made up of 12 amino acids. The V end lost 4 bases, the J end lost 0 bases, and 5 bases lay between the germline ends. This chain's CDR3 is CAWMPSTDTQYF. The CDR3 DNA reads TGTGCCTGGATGCCTAGCACAGATACGCAGTATTTT.